This T cell receptor (beta chain) was recorded in a study of cytomegalovirus exposure and HLA in healthy donors. The primer mix had 60 Vbeta and 13 Jbeta primers. Here immunoSEQ multiplex PCR was the method, and the copy in TCRdb shows in-frame clones only, minus some. The sample consists of roughly 100,000 clones, around 80% of them appearing once. Study-level points and caveats: It was in a later analysis that TCR association rates were seen to vary by HLA locus, highest for DRB1 and lowest for HLA-C.

Details on this clone: The antigen is undetermined.

CDR1 is MNHNY and CDR2 is SVGAGI in the germline V gene (reference sequence). The CDR3 spans 15 residues. With 6 bases clipped from V and 1 base from J, the junction kept 5 bases outside the gene matches. The sequenced sample was PBMCs. The chain has TRBV6-6 and TRBJ2-7, with 11 bases that match TRBD1. This receptor was obtained from a male donor in good health and CMV-seronegative. The CDR3 protein is CASSWGQGVSYEQYF. The CDR3 nucleotides read TGTGCCAGCAGCTGGGGACAGGGGGTGTCCTACGAGCAGTACTTC.